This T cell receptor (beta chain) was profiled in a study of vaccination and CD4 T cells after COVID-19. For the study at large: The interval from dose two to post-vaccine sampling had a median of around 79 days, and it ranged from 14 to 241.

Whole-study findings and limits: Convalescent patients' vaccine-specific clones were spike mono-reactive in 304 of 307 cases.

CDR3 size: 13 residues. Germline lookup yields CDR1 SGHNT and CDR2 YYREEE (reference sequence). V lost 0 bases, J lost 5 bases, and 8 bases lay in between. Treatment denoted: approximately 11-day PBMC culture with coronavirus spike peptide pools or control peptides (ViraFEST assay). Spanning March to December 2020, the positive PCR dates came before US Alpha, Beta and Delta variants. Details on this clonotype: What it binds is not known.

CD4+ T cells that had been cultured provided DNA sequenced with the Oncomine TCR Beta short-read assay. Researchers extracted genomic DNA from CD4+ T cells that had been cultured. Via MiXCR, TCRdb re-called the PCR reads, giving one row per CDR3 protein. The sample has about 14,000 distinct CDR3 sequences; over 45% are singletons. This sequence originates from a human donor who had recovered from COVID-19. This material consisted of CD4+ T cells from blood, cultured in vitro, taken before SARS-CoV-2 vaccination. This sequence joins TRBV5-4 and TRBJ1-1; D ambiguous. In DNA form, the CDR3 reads TGTGCCAGCAGCTTGGACGGCCGGACTGAAGCTTTCTTT. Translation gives CASSLDGRTEAFF.